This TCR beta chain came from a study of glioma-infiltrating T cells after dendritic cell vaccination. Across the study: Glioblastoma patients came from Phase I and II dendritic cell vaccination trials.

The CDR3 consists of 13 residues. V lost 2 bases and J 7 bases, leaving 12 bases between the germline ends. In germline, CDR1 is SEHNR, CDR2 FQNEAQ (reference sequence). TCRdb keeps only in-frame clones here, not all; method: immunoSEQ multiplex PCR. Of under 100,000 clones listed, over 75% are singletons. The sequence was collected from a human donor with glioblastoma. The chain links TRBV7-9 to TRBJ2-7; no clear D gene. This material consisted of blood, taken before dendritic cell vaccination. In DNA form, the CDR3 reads TGTGCCAGCAGCTTAACGGGTGAAGGTGAGCAGTACTTC. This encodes CASSLTGEGEQYF.